This T cell receptor beta chain stems from a study of response to subunit inactivated influenza vaccine. Broader study findings: There was a suggestion from the authors that each seasonal influenza vaccination recruits few new T cells.

This clonotype occurred many times. Its specificity is unknown. Each CDR3 protein gets one entry after TCRdb re-called the RT-PCR reads with MiXCR. The data show about half a million distinct CDR3 sequences, approximately 10% seen once. Germline assignment: CDR1 SGHTA and CDR2 FQGNSA. The J segment lost 2 bases and the V segment lost 3 bases, leaving 1 base of the junction unmatched. The CDR3 is made up of 15 amino acids. V usage is TRBV7-2 and J usage is TRBJ2-6; 7 bases are shared with TRBD1. The TCR sequence derives from a man aged 50-59 years who received an inactivated influenza vaccine. The sample was PBMCs from blood, taken 45 days after vaccination. This CDR3 reads CASSFDRAGANVLTF. DNA for the CDR3: TGTGCCAGCAGCTTCGACAGGGCTGGGGCCAACGTCCTGACTTTC.